This T cell receptor beta chain was obtained from a study of blood T cell repertoires in COVID-19. About the study: The samples span acute and convalescent COVID-19 from the United States, Italy and Spain. PBMCs, B-cell-depleted T cells, or T cells were the source of the cDNA or gDNA that made up the material.

Germline CDR1 reads SGHTA; CDR2 reads FQGNSA. This CDR3 comprises 14 residues. V was shortened by 3 bases and J by 6 bases, with 14 bases between the two germline ends. In the authors' workflow: The assay estimated nucleated cells by amplifying reference gene primers. Using immunoSEQ multiplex PCR, the repertoire was profiled, and TCRdb retains in-frame clones only, with some absent. V, J and clone size reflect that table, while D and trimming were determined from the DNA. This sample has 150,000 or so clones, with more than 85% found just once. This TCR came from a man between 60 and 70 years old with COVID-19, enrolled during active disease. Sequenced input: peripheral blood. The chain has TRBV7-2 and TRBJ1-2; D unresolved. The CDR3 loop is CASSFPLAADGYTF. CDR3 nucleotide sequence: TGTGCCAGCAGCTTTCCGCTAGCGGCGGATGGCTACACCTTC.